These 5 T cell receptor beta chains originate from one sample sequenced in a study of shared clonotypes between healthy human individuals. Clones were sequenced by immunoSEQ multiplex PCR, and TCRdb holds only the in-frame ones, with some missing. The sample includes 1 million to 1.2 million clones, approximately 80% of them seen just once. The source material was memory CD4+ T cells from PBMCs. Subset reported: CD45RA-negative fraction. These receptors originate from a young man in good health. Some clones in this sample may be carry-over from other donors' samples.

The sample holds one count of this clone. V is TRBV18 and J is TRBJ2-1; D not certain. The CDR3 loop spans 15 amino acids. Trimming took 2 bases from V and 3 from J, leaving 11 bases between them. Germline V gene lookup returns CDR1 KGHSH and CDR2 LQKENI. The CDR3 is CASSPGPGGYNEQFF. CDR3 in DNA: TGTGCCAGCTCACCAGGCCCGGGTGGCTACAATGAGCAGTTCTTC. The whole variable domain, filled in from reference TRBV18 and TRBJ2-1, reads NAGVMQNPRHLVRRRGQEARLRCSPMKGHSHVYWYRQLPEEGLKFMVYLQKENIIDESGMPKERFSAEFPKEGPSILRIQQVVRGDSAAYFCASSPGPGGYNEQFFGPGTRLTVL.

CDR3 amino acids: CASSARASGIYNEQFF. In DNA form, the CDR3 reads TGTGCCAGCAGTGCCCGGGCTAGCGGGATCTACAATGAGCAGTTCTTC. This chain connects TRBV25-1 to TRBJ2-1; the match to TRBD2 covers 9 bases. Per germline, CDR1 MGHDK and CDR2 SYGVNS. This CDR3 has 16 amino acids. The junction had 7 bases not matched to a gene; V was cut back by 4 bases and J by 3 bases.

This clone has just a few counts. The chain recombines TRBV7-9 with TRBJ2-7; possibly TRBD1 for D (5 bases). Trimming removed 5 bases from V and 3 bases from J, with 5 bases in between. The CDR3 covers 11 residues. CDR1 is SEHNR, CDR2 FQNEAQ, per germline (reference sequence). CDR3 region: CASSRGYEQYF. The CDR3 nucleotides read TGTGCCAGCAGCAGGGGCTACGAGCAGTACTTC.

This clone was observed a handful of times. This chain connects TRBV5-4 to TRBJ2-5; 13 bases map to TRBD2. Near its end, the DNA agrees better with TRBJ2-7, so the J call may be wrong. This CDR3 comprises 14 residues. Germline lookup yields CDR1 SGHNT and CDR2 YYREEE (reference sequence). As DNA, the CDR3 is TGTGCCAGCAGCGGAGGACTAGCGGGAGACGAGCAGTACTTC. Its protein product is CASSGGLAGDEQYF.

The chain links TRBV5-4 to TRBJ1-1; a weak D match, TRBD1 (5 bases). The CDR3 covers 13 residues. V shed 4 bases and J shed 4 bases, with 11 bases lying between them. Germline CDR1 is SGHNT and CDR2 is YYREEE (reference sequence). CDR3 in DNA: TGTGCCAGCAGCCGCGGAGGGGTCACTGAAGCTTTCTTT. It yields the protein CASSRGGVTEAFF.